This TCR beta chain appears in the sequencing data of a study of T cell responses to AZD1222 COVID-19 vaccine. The V and J ends lost 6 bases and 4 bases respectively, with 10 bases between them. This CDR3 has 13 residues. CDR1 and CDR2 from the germline V gene are MNHEY and SMNVEV (reference sequence). Libraries were prepared by immunoSEQ multiplex PCR; TCRdb keeps only in-frame clonotypes and omits some of them. The top ten clones hold 1.5% of a sample with over 150,000 clones, over 75% of them seen once. This TCR derives from an adult in good health. The gene calls are TRBV27 and TRBJ2-1; D is unclear. Sequencing was performed on peripheral blood, taken on day 0 of AZD1222 vaccination. The CDR3 reads CASRVQEYNEQFF. The CDR3 DNA reads TGTGCCAGCAGGGTGCAAGAGTACAATGAGCAGTTCTTC.